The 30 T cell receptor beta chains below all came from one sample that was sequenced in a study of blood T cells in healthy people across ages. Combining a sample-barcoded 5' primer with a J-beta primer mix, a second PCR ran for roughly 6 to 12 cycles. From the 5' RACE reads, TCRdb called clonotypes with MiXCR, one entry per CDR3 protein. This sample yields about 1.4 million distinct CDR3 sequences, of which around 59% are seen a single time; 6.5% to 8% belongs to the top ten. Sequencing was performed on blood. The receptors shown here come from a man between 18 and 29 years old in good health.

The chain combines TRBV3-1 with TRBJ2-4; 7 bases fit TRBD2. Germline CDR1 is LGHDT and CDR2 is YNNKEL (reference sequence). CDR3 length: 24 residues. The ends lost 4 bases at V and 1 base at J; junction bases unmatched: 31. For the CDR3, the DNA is TGTGCCAGCAGCCCGAACCAATATTCTACAGGCGGGGGACTACGAGTGGGGGCCAAAAACATTCAGTACTTC. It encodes CASSPNQYSTGGGLRVGAKNIQYF.

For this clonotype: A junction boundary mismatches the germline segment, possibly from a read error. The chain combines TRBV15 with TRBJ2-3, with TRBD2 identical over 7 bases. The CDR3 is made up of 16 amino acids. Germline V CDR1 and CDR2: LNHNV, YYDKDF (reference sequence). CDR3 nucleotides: TGCGCCACCAGCAGACTACATCGGGGAGGGACAGATACGCAGTATTTT. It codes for CATSRLHRGGTDTQYF.

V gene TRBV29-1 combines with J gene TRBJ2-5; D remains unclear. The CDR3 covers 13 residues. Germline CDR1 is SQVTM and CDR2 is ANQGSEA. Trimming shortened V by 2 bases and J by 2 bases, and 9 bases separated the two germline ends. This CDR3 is CSVETTRQETQYF. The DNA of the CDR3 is TGCAGCGTTGAAACGACGCGACAAGAGACCCAGTACTTC.

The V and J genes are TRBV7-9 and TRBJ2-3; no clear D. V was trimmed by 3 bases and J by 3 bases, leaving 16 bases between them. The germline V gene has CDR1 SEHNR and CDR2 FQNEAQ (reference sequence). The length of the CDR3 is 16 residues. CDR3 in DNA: TGTGCCAGCAGCTTCTCACGAGGCACTGGAACAGATACGCAGTATTTT. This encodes CASSFSRGTGTDTQYF.

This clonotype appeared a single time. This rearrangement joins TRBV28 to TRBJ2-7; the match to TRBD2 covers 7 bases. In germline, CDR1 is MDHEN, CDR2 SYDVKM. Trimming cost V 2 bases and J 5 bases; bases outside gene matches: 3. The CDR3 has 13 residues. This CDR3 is CASSLAGDDEQYF. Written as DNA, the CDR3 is TGTGCCAGCAGTTTAGCGGGGGACGACGAGCAGTACTTC.

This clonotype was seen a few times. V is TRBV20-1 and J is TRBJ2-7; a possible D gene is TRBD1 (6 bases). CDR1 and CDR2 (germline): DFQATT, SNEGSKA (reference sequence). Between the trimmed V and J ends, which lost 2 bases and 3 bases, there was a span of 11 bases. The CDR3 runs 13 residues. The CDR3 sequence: CSARRDTHYEQYF. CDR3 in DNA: TGCAGTGCTAGAAGGGACACACACTACGAGCAGTACTTC.

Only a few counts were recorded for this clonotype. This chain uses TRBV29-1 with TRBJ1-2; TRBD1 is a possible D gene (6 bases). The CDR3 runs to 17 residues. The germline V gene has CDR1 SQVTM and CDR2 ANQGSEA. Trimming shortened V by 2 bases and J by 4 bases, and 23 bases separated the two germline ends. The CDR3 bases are TGCAGCGTTGAACTAACAGGGTCGGGGAAAGTCAGCTATGGCTACACCTTC. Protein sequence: CSVELTGSGKVSYGYTF.

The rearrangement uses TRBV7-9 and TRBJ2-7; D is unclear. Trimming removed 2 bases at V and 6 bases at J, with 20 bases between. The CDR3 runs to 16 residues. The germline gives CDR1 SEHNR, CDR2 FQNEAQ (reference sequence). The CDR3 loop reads CASSLRITDARVEQYF. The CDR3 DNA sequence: TGTGCCAGCAGCTTAAGGATAACGGACGCTCGGGTCGAGCAGTACTTC.

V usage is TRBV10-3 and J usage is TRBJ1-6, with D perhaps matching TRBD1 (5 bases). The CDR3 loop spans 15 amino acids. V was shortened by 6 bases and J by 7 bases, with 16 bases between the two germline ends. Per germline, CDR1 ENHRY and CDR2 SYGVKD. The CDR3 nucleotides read TGTGCCATCAGGAACGCTTCGACAGTCAATTCACCCCTCCACTTT. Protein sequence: CAIRNASTVNSPLHF.

CDR3 nucleotides: TGCGCCAGCAGCCAACCAGGGGAGTCCAATCAGCCCCAGCATTTT. This gives the protein CASSQPGESNQPQHF. This chain links TRBV4-1 with TRBJ1-5; D possibly corresponds to TRBD1 (6 bases). Germline loops: CDR1 MGHRA, CDR2 YSYEKL. The CDR3 is 15 amino acids. With 2 bases removed from V and 3 bases from J, the gap between germline ends came to 11 bases.

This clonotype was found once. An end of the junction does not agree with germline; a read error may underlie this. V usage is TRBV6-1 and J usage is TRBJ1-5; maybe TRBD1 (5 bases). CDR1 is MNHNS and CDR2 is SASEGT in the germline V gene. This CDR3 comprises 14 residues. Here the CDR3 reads CASSEAGHNQPQHF. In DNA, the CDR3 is TGTGCCAGCAGCGAAGCAGGGCACAATCAGCCCCAGCATTTT.

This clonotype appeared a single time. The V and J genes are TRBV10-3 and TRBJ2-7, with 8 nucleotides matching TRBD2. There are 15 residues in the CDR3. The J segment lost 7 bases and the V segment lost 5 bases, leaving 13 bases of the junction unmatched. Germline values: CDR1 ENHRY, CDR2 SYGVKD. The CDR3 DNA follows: TGTGCCATCAGTCCTCAACTAGCGGCCCTTTCTGAGCAGTACTTC. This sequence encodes CAISPQLAALSEQYF.

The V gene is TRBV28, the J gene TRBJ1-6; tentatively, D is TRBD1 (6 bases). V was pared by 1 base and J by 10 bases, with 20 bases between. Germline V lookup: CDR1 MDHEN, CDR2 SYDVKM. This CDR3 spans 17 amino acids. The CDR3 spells CASSLSHERGGLSPLHF. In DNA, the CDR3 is TGTGCCAGCAGTTTATCACATGAGAGGGGGGGCCTATCACCCCTCCACTTT.

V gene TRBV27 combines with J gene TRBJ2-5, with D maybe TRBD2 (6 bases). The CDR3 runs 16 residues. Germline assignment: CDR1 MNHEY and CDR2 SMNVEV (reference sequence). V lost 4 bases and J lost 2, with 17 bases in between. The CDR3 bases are TGTGCCAGCAGTTCCAGCCTCGGGACTTTGCAAGAGACCCAGTACTTC. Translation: CASSSSLGTLQETQYF.

The CDR3 reads CASGGSRYEQYF. CDR3 sequence (DNA): TGTGCCAGCGGGGGGTCCCGCTACGAGCAGTACTTC. This chain joins TRBV2 and TRBJ2-7, with D tentatively TRBD2 (6 bases). There are 12 residues in the CDR3. Trimming removed 8 bases at V and 3 bases at J, with 11 bases between. Germline V lookup: CDR1 SNHLY, CDR2 FYNNEI. The full variable domain, with the rest looked up from reference TRBV2 and TRBJ2-7, is EPEVTQTPSHQVTQMGQEVILRCVPISNHLYFYWYRQILGQKVEFLVSFYNNEISEKSEIFDDQFSVERPDGSNFTLKIRSTKLEDSAMYFCASGGSRYEQYFGPGTRLTVT.

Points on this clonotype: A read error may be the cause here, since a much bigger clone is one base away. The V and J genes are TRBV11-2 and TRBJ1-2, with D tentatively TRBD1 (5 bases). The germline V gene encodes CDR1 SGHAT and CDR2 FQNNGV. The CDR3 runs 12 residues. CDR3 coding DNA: TGTGCCAGCAGCGCTGACAGCTATGGCTGCACCTTC. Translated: CASSADSYGCTF. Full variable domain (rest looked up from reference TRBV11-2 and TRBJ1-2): EAGVAQSPRYKIIEKRQSVAFWCNPISGHATLYWYQQILGQGPKLLIQFQNNGVVDDSQLPKDRFSAERLKGVDSTLKIQPAKLEDSAVYLCASSADSYGCTFGSGTRLTVV.

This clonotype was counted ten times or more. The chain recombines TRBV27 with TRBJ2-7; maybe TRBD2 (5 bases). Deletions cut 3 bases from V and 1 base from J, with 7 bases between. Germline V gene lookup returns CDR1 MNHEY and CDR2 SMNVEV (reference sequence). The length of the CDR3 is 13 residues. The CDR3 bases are TGTGCCAGCAGTTTTTCGGGGTCCTACGAGCAGTACTTC. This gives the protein CASSFSGSYEQYF.

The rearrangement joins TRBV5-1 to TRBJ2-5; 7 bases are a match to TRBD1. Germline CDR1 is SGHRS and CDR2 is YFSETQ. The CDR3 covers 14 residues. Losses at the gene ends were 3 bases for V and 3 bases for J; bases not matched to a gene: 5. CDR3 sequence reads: CASSWDSPKETQYF. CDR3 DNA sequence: TGCGCCAGCAGCTGGGACAGTCCTAAAGAGACCCAGTACTTC.

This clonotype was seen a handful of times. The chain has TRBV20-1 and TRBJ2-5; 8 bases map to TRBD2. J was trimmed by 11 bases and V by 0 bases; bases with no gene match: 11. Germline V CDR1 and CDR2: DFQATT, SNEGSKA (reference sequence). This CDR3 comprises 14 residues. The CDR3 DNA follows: TGCAGTGCTAGAGATTTGCGGGAGGAATGGGAGCAGTACTTC. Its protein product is CSARDLREEWEQYF.

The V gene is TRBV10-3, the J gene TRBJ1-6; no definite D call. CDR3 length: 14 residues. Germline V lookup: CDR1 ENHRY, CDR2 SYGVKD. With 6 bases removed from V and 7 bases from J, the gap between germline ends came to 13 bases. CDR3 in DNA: TGTGCCATCAGCCCGGGCCCTATCAATTCACCCCTCCACTTT. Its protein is CAISPGPINSPLHF.

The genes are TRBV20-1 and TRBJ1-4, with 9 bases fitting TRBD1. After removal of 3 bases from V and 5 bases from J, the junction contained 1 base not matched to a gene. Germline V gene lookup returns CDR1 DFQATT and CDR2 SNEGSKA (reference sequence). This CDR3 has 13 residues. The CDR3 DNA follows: TGCAGTGCTAGGGACAGGGGAAATGAAAAACTGTTTTTT. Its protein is CSARDRGNEKLFF.

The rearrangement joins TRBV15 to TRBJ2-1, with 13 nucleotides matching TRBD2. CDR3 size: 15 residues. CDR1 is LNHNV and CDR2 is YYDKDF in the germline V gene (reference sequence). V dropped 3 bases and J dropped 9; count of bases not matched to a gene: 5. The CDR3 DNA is TGTGCCACCAGCAGCCCGGGACTAGCGGGGACTGAGCAGTTCTTC. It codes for CATSSPGLAGTEQFF.

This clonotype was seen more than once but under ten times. The DNA of the CDR3 is TGTGCCAGCAGTTCAGGGGGGTTCTACGAGCAGTACTTC. Protein: CASSSGGFYEQYF. The chain has TRBV2 and TRBJ2-5; tentative D call: TRBD1 (7 bases). The last part of the DNA fits TRBJ2-7 better; the J call may be wrong. This CDR3 spans 13 amino acids. Looked up from germline, CDR1 is SNHLY and CDR2 is FYNNEI.

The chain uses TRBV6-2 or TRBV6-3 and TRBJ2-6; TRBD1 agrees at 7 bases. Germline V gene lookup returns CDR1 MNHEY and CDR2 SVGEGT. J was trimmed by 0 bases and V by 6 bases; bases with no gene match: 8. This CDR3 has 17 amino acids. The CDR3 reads CASRVGTADSGANVLTF. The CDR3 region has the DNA TGTGCCAGCAGGGTTGGGACAGCTGACTCTGGGGCCAACGTCCTGACTTTC.

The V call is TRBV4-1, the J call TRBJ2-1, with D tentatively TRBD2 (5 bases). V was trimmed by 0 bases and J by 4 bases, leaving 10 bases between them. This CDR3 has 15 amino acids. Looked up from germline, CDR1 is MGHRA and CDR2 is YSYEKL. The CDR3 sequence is CASSQEGGKYNEQFF. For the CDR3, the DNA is TGCGCCAGCAGCCAAGAAGGAGGAAAATACAATGAGCAGTTCTTC.

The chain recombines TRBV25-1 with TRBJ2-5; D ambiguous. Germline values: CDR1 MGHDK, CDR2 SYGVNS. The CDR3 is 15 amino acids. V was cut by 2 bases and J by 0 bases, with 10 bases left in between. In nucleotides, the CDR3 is TGTGCCAGCAGTGAAAGGAAGTGGTACCAAGAGACCCAGTACTTC. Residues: CASSERKWYQETQYF.

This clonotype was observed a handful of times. The CDR3 protein is CASSFPSADTQYF. Written as DNA, the CDR3 is TGTGCCAGCAGCTTCCCTTCAGCAGATACGCAGTATTTT. The genes are TRBV25-1 and TRBJ2-3; D is unclear. CDR1 MGHDK and CDR2 SYGVNS come from the germline V gene. V was trimmed by 6 bases and J by 4 bases, leaving 11 bases between them. The CDR3 runs 13 residues.

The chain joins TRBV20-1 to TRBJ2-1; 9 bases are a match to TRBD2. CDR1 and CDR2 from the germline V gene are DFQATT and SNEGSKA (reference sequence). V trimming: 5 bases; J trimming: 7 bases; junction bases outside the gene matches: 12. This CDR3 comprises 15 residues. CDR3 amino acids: CSAYQSGRYENEQFF. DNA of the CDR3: TGCAGTGCTTATCAGAGCGGGAGGTATGAGAATGAGCAGTTCTTC.

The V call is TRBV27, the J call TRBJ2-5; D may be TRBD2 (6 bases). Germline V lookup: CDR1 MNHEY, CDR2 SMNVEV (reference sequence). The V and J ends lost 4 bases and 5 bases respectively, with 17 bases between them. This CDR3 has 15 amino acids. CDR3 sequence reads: CASSSRLVRGETQYF. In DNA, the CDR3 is TGTGCCAGCAGTTCCCGACTAGTACGGGGGGAGACCCAGTACTTC.

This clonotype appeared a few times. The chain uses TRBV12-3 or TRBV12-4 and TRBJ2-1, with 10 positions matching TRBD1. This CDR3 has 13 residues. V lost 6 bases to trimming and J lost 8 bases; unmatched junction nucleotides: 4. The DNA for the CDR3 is TGTGCCAGCAGCGGGACAGGGGCCCATGAGCAGTTCTTC. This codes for CASSGTGAHEQFF.